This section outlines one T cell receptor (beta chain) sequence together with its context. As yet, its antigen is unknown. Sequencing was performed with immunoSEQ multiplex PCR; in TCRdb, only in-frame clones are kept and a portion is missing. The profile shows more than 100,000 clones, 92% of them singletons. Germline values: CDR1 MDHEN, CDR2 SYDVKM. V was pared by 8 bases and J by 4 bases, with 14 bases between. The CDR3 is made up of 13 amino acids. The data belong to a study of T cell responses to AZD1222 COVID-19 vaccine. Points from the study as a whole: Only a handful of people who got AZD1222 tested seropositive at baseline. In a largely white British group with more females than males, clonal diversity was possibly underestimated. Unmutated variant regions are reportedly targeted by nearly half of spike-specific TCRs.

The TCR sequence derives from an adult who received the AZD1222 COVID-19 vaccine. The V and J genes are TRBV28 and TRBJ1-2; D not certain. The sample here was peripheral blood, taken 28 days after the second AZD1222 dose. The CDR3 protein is CASQSRGSYGYTF. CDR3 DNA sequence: TGTGCCAGCCAGTCCCGAGGATCCTATGGCTACACCTTC.